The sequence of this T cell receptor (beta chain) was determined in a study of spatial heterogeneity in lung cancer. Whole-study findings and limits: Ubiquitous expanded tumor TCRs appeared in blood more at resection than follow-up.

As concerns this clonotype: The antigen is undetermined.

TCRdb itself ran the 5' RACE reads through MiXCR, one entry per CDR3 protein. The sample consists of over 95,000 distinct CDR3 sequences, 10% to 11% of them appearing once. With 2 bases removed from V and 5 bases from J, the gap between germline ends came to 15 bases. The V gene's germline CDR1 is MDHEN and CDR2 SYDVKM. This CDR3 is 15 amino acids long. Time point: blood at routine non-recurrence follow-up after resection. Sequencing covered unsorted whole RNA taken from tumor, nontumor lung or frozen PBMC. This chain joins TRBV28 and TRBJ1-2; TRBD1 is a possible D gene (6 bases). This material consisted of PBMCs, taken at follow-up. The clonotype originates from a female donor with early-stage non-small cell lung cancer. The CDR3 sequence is CASSLVIRGEYGYTF. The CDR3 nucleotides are TGTGCCAGCAGTTTAGTAATCAGGGGAGAGTATGGCTACACCTTC.